This entry concerns a single T cell receptor (beta chain). Its antigen is unidentified. Repertoires were generated with immunoSEQ multiplex PCR, while TCRdb's copy carries only in-frame clones and drops some. The sample has about 2.1 million clones, 85% to 95% seen once. This entry is derived from a study of shared clonotypes between healthy human individuals. Terminally differentiated effector memory CD45RA+ cells were left out of the naive CD8 fraction, which was CD45RO-negative and positively selected for CCR7. Donors were healthy HIV-negative adults without recently reported acute infections or vaccinations. Study-wide results and limits: Rarefaction indicated that sorted-subset sequencing remained incomplete although depth was large. Sampling covered nothing but blood. Tissue TCR repertoires likely differ from those found in blood. Four donors shared about 5% of their naive CD4 clonotypes.

The sequence was collected from a man between 18 and 29 years old in good health. Some clones in this sample may be carry-over from other donors' samples. Sequences were obtained from naive CD8+ T cells from PBMCs.

CDR3 nucleotides: TGTGCCAGCAGCCACCCACAGGATATGAACACTGAAGCTTTCTTT. Translated: CASSHPQDMNTEAFF. V and J are TRBV5-4 and TRBJ1-1, with D possibly TRBD1 on 5 matching bases. This CDR3 is built from 15 residues. V was trimmed by 4 bases and J by 0 bases, leaving 13 bases between them. CDR1 SGHNT and CDR2 YYREEE come from the germline V gene (reference sequence).